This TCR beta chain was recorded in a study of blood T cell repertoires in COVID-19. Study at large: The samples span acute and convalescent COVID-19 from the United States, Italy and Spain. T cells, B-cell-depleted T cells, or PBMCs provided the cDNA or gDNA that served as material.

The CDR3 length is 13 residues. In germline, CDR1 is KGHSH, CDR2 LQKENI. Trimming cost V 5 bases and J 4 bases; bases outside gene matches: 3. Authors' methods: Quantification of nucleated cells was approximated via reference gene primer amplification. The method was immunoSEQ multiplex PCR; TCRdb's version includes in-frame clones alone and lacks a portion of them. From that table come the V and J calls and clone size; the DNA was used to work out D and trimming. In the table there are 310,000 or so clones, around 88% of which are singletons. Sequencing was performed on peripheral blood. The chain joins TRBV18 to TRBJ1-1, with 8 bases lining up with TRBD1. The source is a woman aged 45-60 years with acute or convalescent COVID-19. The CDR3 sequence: CASSEDRATEAFF. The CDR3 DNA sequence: TGTGCCAGCTCAGAGGACAGGGCCACTGAAGCTTTCTTT. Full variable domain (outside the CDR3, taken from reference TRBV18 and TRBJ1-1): NAGVMQNPRHLVRRRGQEARLRCSPMKGHSHVYWYRQLPEEGLKFMVYLQKENIIDESGMPKERFSAEFPKEGPSILRIQQVVRGDSAAYFCASSEDRATEAFFGQGTRLTVV.